The 10 T cell receptor beta chains below all came from one sample that was sequenced in a study of PD-L1 blockade in urothelial cancer. Profiling relied on immunoSEQ multiplex PCR, and the TCRdb table lists in-frame clones only, not all of them. The sample lists 15,000 to 20,000 clones, roughly 87% occurring once. Sequencing was performed on PBMCs, taken around atezolizumab (anti-PD-L1) treatment. These receptors were taken from a man aged 45-65 years with urothelial cancer.

The chain couples TRBV7-9 to TRBJ1-1; D unclear. Trimming stripped 5 bases from V and 4 bases from J, with 5 bases between. The CDR3 has 11 residues. CDR1 SEHNR and CDR2 FQNEAQ come from the germline V gene (reference sequence). CDR3 loop: CASSPSTEAFF. The CDR3 DNA is TGTGCCAGCAGCCCCAGCACTGAAGCTTTCTTT. Based on the CDR3 plus reference TRBV7-9 and TRBJ1-1, the full variable domain is DTGVSQNPRHKITKRGQNVTFRCDPISEHNRLYWYRQTLGQGPEFLTYFQNEAQLEKSRLLSDRFSAERPKGSFSTLEIQRTEQGDSAMYLCASSPSTEAFFGQGTRLTVV.

The chain joins TRBV7-8 to TRBJ2-7, with a weak D call TRBD1 (5 bases). V lost 4 bases and J 2 bases, leaving 15 bases between the germline ends. The V gene's germline CDR1 is SGHVS and CDR2 FQNEAQ. CDR3 length: 15 amino acids. CDR3 sequence (DNA): TGTGCCAGCAGCTCGCCAGGGTACTTTACCTACGAGCAGTACTTC. Protein sequence: CASSSPGYFTYEQYF.

The chain joins TRBV14 to TRBJ2-3, with D possibly TRBD2 on 5 matching bases. The CDR3 totals 13 residues. Per the germline V gene, CDR1 is SGHDN and CDR2 is FVKESK. The V end lost 3 bases, the J end lost 2 bases, and 6 bases lay between the germline ends. The CDR3 protein is CASSQRVTDTQYF. DNA of the CDR3: TGTGCCAGCAGCCAGCGGGTCACAGATACGCAGTATTTT.

This chain connects TRBV5-1 to TRBJ1-1, with a weak D call TRBD1 (5 bases). From germline, CDR1 is SGHRS and CDR2 YFSETQ. V shed 0 bases and J shed 7 bases, with 10 bases lying between them. This CDR3 has 13 residues. The CDR3 DNA is TGCGCCAGCAGCTTGGGACAGCTAAATGAAGCTTTCTTT. As protein: CASSLGQLNEAFF.

This clone occurred a few times. This rearrangement joins TRBV9 to TRBJ1-2; 9 positions match TRBD1. Unmatched junction bases numbered 9, after V lost 4 bases and J lost 8 bases. The CDR3 totals 14 residues. CDR1 and CDR2 from the germline V gene are SGDLS and YYNGEE. In DNA form, the CDR3 reads TGTGCCAGCAGCATTACCGGGACAGGGTTCGGCTACACCTTC. This sequence encodes CASSITGTGFGYTF.

V and J are TRBV6-1 and TRBJ1-1; weak D call: TRBD1 (6 bases). Germline V gene data show CDR1 as MNHNS and CDR2 as SASEGT. V was shortened by 5 bases and J by 0 bases, with 13 bases between the two germline ends. The CDR3 consists of 15 residues. In DNA form, the CDR3 reads TGTGCCAGCAGTTGGGACACTCACATGAACACTGAAGCTTTCTTT. Translation gives CASSWDTHMNTEAFF.

This clone was counted only a few times. The chain carries TRBV19 and TRBJ2-1, with 10 bases that match TRBD2. This CDR3 contains 14 residues. J was trimmed by 8 bases and V by 6 bases; bases with no gene match: 7. CDR1 and CDR2 from the germline V gene are LNHDA and SQIVND (reference sequence). CDR3 nucleotide sequence: TGTGCCAGTAGAGCCAGCGGGAGGGACGATGAGCAGTTCTTC. Translation gives CASRASGRDDEQFF.

The J gene is TRBJ2-5, the V gene TRBV7-6; the D is unclear. CDR1 and CDR2 from the germline V gene are SGHVS and FNYEAQ. V lost 5 bases to trimming and J lost 4 bases, with 17 bases between them. This CDR3 has 15 residues. Written as DNA, the CDR3 is TGTGCCAGCAGCCCCGAACCCAGTGAGGTAGAGACCCAGTACTTC. It translates to CASSPEPSEVETQYF.

This chain joins TRBV7-9 and TRBJ1-4, with 8 bases aligning to TRBD1. This CDR3 has 14 amino acids. Germline loops: CDR1 SEHNR, CDR2 FQNEAQ (reference sequence). The V segment lost 4 bases and the J segment 8 bases; nucleotides outside the gene matches: 6. CDR3 residues: CASSSTGAAEKLFF. CDR3 nucleotides: TGTGCCAGCAGCTCGACAGGGGCGGCGGAAAAACTGTTTTTT.

This clone was recorded once. The gene calls are TRBV19 and TRBJ2-3, with D tentatively TRBD2 (6 bases). CDR1 LNHDA and CDR2 SQIVND come from the germline V gene (reference sequence). V lost 9 bases and J 2 bases, leaving 21 bases between the germline ends. The CDR3 runs 16 residues. The chain's CDR3 is CARPRRTSRHTDTQYF. Written as DNA, the CDR3 is TGTGCCAGGCCACGTCGTACTAGCCGGCACACAGATACGCAGTATTTT.